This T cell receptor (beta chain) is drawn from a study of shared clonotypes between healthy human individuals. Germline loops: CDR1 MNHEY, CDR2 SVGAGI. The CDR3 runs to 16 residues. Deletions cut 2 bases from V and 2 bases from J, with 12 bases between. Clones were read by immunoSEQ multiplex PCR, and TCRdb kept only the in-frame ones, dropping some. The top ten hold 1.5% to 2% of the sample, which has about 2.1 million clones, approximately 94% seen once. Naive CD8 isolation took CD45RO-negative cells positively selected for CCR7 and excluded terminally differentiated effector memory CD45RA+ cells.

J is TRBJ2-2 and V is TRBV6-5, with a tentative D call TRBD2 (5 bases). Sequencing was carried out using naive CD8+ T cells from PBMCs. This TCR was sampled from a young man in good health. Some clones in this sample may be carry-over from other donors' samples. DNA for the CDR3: TGTGCCAGCAGTTACGGGAGAGGTCCTAACACCGGGGAGCTGTTTTTT. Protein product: CASSYGRGPNTGELFF.